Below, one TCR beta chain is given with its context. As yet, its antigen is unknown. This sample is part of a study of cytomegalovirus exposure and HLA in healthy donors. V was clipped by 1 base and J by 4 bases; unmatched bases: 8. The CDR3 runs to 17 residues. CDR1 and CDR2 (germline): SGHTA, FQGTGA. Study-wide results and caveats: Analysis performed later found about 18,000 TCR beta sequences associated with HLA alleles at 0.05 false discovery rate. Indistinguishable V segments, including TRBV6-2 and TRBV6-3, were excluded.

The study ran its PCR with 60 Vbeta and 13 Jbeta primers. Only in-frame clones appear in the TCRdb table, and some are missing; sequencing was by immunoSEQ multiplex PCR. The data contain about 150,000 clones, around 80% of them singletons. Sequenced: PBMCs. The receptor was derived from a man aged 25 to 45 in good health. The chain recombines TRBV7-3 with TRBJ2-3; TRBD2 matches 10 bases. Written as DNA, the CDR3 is TGTGCCAGCAGCTTAAGGCTAGCGGGGGAGTCGGCAGATACGCAGTATTTT. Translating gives CASSLRLAGESADTQYF.